One sample yielded the 3 T cell receptor beta chains listed below, sequenced in a study of cytomegalovirus exposure and HLA in healthy donors. The PCR employed 60 Vbeta primers together with 13 Jbeta primers. Generated by immunoSEQ multiplex PCR, the TCRdb table keeps only in-frame clones and is missing some. The data hold about 40,000 clones, with 82% observed a single time. The sequenced sample was PBMCs. These receptors were obtained from a woman under 30 in good health and CMV-seropositive.

The rearrangement joins TRBV9 to TRBJ2-1; the D gene is possibly TRBD2 (6 bases). V was pared by 2 bases and J by 3 bases, with 15 bases between. Per the germline V gene, CDR1 is SGDLS and CDR2 is YYNGEE. The CDR3 runs 16 residues. This CDR3 reads CASSVSGRGFYNEQFF. The CDR3 nucleotides read TGTGCCAGCAGCGTCTCTGGCCGGGGGTTCTACAATGAGCAGTTCTTC. The full variable domain, completed using reference TRBV9 and TRBJ2-1, is DSGVTQTPKHLITATGQRVTLRCSPRSGDLSVYWYQQSLDQGLQFLIQYYNGEERAKGNILERFSAQQFPDLHSELNLSSLELGDSALYFCASSVSGRGFYNEQFFGPGTRLTVL.

This chain uses TRBV5-5 with TRBJ1-6; no reliable D call. CDR1 and CDR2 from the germline V gene are SGHKS and YYEKEE (reference sequence). With 3 bases removed from V and 8 bases from J, the gap between germline ends came to 9 bases. This CDR3 region has 13 residues. DNA of the CDR3: TGTGCCAGCAGCTATTATGAGGATTCACCCCTCCACTTT. This encodes CASSYYEDSPLHF.

This clone was observed once. The chain is built from TRBV11-2 and TRBJ1-3; D gene ambiguous. The V end was cut by 5 bases, the J end by 2 bases, with 13 bases between. This CDR3 region has 15 residues. CDR1 is SGHAT and CDR2 is FQNNGV in the germline V gene. The CDR3 region has the DNA TGTGCCAGCAGCCTCCTGGGCGCAACTGGAAACACCATATATTTT. Translating it yields CASSLLGATGNTIYF. Full variable domain (missing parts from reference TRBV11-2 and TRBJ1-3): EAGVAQSPRYKIIEKRQSVAFWCNPISGHATLYWYQQILGQGPKLLIQFQNNGVVDDSQLPKDRFSAERLKGVDSTLKIQPAKLEDSAVYLCASSLLGATGNTIYFGEGSWLTVV.